These 7 T cell receptor beta chains came from one sample sequenced in a study of cytotoxic CD8 clonotypes in ibrutinib-treated CLL. The repertoire was sequenced with immunoSEQ multiplex PCR; TCRdb's copy has only in-frame clones and lacks some. The table records roughly 200,000 clones, roughly 65% of them present only once. The sequenced sample was PBMCs, obtained after 12 months of ibrutinib treatment. These receptors originate from a human donor with chronic lymphocytic leukemia.

This clone was counted a single time. This rearrangement joins TRBV7-9 to TRBJ2-2; TRBD2 is a possible D gene (5 bases). The CDR3 has 13 residues. The germline V and J ends were trimmed by 8 bases and 3 bases, with 10 bases remaining between them. Germline-derived CDR1 and CDR2 are SEHNR and FQNEAQ (reference sequence). For the CDR3, the DNA is TGTGCCAGCTTAGGAGGACACACCGGGGAGCTGTTTTTT. It codes for CASLGGHTGELFF.

The chain links TRBV7-9 to TRBJ1-4; tentative D call: TRBD1 (6 bases). The germline V gene has CDR1 SEHNR and CDR2 FQNEAQ (reference sequence). The length of the CDR3 is 16 residues. Trimming took 1 base from V and 5 from J, leaving 14 bases between them. The CDR3 loop reads CASSLVEGQVNEKLFF. CDR3 nucleotide sequence: TGTGCCAGCAGCTTAGTGGAGGGACAAGTAAATGAAAAACTGTTTTTT.

The rearrangement uses TRBV28 and TRBJ1-2; 9 bases line up with TRBD1. The V gene's germline CDR1 is MDHEN and CDR2 SYDVKM. The CDR3 spans 13 residues. Trimming removed 2 bases from V and 8 bases from J; junction bases left unmatched: 3. CDR3 nucleotides: TGTGCCAGCAGTTTAGGGACAGGGCGCGGCTACACCTTC. This gives the protein CASSLGTGRGYTF.

As DNA, the CDR3 is TGTGCCAGCAGCTTGGGCGGGGGGCCAGAGACCCAGTACTTC. Its protein product is CASSLGGGPETQYF. This rearrangement joins TRBV5-4 to TRBJ2-5; 8 nucleotides line up with TRBD2. CDR1 is SGHNT and CDR2 is YYREEE in the germline V gene (reference sequence). The CDR3 spans 14 residues. V was clipped by 0 bases and J by 4 bases; unmatched bases: 2.

The V and J genes are TRBV4-3 and TRBJ2-7; no reliable D call. CDR3 length equals 16 residues. Germline-derived CDR1 and CDR2 are LGHNA and YSLEER. Trimming cost V 0 bases and J 1 base, with 13 bases left between them. DNA for the CDR3: TGCGCCAGCAGCCAAGATAGAACAGCTCAATCCTACGAGCAGTACTTC. It is translated as CASSQDRTAQSYEQYF.

This clone has a single count. The chain carries TRBV7-2 and TRBJ2-5; TRBD1 matches at 7 bases. CDR3 length equals 14 residues. V was clipped by 1 base and J by 4 bases; unmatched bases: 3. CDR1 is SGHTA and CDR2 is FQGNSA in the germline V gene. The CDR3: CASSLGQGPETQYF. The CDR3 region has the DNA TGTGCCAGCAGCTTAGGACAGGGTCCAGAGACCCAGTACTTC.

The CDR3 DNA sequence: TGTGCCAGCAGTTCGCGGGGGGGCGGGGAGACCCAGTACTTC. Protein product: CASSSRGGGETQYF. This rearrangement joins TRBV6-6 to TRBJ2-5; 9 bases fit TRBD2. CDR1 MNHNY and CDR2 SVGAGI come from the germline V gene (reference sequence). CDR3 size: 14 residues. J was trimmed by 5 bases and V by 4 bases; bases with no gene match: 5.